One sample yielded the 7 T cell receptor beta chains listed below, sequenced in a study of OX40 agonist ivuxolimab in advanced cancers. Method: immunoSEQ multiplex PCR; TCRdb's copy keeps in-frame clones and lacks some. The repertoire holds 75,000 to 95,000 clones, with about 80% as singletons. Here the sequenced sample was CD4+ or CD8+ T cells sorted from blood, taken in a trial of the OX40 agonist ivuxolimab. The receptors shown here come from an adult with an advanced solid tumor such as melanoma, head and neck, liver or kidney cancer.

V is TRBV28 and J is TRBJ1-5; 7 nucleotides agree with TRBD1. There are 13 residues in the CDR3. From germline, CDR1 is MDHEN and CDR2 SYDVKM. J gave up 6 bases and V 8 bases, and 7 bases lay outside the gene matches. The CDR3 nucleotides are TGTGCCAGCCTCTCAGGGGGTAGTCAGCCCCAGCATTTT. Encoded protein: CASLSGGSQPQHF.

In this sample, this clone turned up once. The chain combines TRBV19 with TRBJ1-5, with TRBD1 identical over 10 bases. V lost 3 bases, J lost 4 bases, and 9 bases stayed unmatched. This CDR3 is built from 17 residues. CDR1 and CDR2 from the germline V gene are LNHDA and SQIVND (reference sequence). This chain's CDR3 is CASSIQPGQGGNQPQHF. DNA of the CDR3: TGTGCCAGTAGTATTCAACCTGGACAGGGGGGGAATCAGCCCCAGCATTTT.

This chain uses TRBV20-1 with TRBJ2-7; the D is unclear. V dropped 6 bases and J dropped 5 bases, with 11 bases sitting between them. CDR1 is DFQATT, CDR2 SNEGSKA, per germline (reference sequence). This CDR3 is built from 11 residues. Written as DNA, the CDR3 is TGCAGTGCGGCCAAACATGACGAGCAGTACTTC. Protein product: CSAAKHDEQYF.

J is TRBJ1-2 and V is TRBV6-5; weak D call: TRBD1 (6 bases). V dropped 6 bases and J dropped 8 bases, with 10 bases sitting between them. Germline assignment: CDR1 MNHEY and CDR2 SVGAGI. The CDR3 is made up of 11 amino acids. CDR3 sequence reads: CASRRQEGYTF. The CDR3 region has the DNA TGTGCCAGCAGACGACAGGAAGGCTACACCTTC.

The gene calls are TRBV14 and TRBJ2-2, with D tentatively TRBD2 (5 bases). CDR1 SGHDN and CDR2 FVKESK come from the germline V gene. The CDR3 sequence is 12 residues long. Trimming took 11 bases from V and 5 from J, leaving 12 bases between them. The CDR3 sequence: CASSGITGELFF. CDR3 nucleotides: TGTGCCTCCTCCGGGATAACCGGGGAGCTGTTTTTT.

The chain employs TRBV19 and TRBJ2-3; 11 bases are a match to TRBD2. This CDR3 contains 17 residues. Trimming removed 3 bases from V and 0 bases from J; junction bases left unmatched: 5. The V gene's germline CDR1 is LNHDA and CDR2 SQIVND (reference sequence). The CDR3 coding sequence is TGTGCCAGTAGTATTGGTCTAGCGGGGGGAAGCACAGATACGCAGTATTTT. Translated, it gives CASSIGLAGGSTDTQYF. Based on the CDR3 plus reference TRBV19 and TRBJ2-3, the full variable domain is DGGITQSPKYLFRKEGQNVTLSCEQNLNHDAMYWYRQDPGQGLRLIYYSQIVNDFQKGDIAEGYSVSREKKESFPLTVTSAQKNPTAFYLCASSIGLAGGSTDTQYFGPGTRLTVL.

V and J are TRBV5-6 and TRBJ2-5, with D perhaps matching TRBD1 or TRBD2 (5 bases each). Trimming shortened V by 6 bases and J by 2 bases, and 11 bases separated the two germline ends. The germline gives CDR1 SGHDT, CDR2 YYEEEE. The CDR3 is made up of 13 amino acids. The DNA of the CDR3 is TGTGCCAGCACCGGGACGGGGCAAGAGACCCAGTACTTC. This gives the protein CASTGTGQETQYF. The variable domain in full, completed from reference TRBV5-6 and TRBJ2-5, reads DAGVTQSPTHLIKTRGQQVTLRCSPKSGHDTVSWYQQALGQGPQFIFQYYEEEERQRGNFPDRFSGHQFPNYSSELNVNALLLGDSALYLCASTGTGQETQYFGPGTRLLVL.